This T cell receptor beta chain was profiled in a study of Ad26.COV2.S vaccination and SARS-CoV-2 variants. Study-level findings and limits: Across vaccine and placebo recipients, the breadth of non-spike TCRs was similar.

In regard to this clone: Antigen unknown.

V lost 0 bases and J lost 5, with 7 bases in between. Germline CDR1 reads GTSNPN; CDR2 reads SVGIG (reference sequence). The CDR3 loop spans 12 amino acids. The repertoire was sequenced with immunoSEQ multiplex PCR; TCRdb's copy has only in-frame clones and lacks some. The table lists roughly 700,000 clones, about 89% of them singletons. As for treatment: around 19 received Ad26.COV2.S at low or high dose, single or two shots; about 5 received placebo; per-sample allocation not given. All samples were drawn on day 63, counting from the first vaccine or placebo injection. Source: peripheral blood, taken in a trial of Ad26.COV2.S vaccine versus placebo. V and J are TRBV30 and TRBJ1-2; no clear D gene. The receptor was isolated from a person aged 18 to 65 who received the Ad26.COV2.S COVID-19 vaccine or a placebo. CDR3: CAWSVRLYGYTF. The CDR3 bases are TGTGCCTGGAGTGTCCGCCTTTATGGCTACACCTTC.